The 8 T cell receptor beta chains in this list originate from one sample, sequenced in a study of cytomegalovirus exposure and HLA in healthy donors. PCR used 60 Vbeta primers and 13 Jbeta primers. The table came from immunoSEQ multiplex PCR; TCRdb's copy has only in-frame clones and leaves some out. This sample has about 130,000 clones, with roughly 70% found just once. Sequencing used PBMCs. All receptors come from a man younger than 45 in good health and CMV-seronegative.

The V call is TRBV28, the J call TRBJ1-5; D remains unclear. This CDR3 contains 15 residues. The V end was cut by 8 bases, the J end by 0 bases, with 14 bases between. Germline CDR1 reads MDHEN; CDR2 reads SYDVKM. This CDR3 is CASRGGFFSNQPQHF. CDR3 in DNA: TGTGCCAGCCGGGGAGGATTTTTTAGCAATCAGCCCCAGCATTTT.

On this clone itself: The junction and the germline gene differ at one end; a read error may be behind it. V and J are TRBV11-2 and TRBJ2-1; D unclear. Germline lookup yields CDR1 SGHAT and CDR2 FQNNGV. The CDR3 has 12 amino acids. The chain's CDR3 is CASSLILNQQFF. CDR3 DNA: TGTGCCAGCAGCTTGATACTCAATCAGCAGTTCTTC. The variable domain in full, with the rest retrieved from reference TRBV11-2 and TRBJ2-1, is EAGVAQSPRYKIIEKRQSVAFWCNPISGHATLYWYQQILGQGPKLLIQFQNNGVVDDSQLPKDRFSAERLKGVDSTLKIQPAKLEDSAVYLCASSLILNQQFFGPGTRLTVL.

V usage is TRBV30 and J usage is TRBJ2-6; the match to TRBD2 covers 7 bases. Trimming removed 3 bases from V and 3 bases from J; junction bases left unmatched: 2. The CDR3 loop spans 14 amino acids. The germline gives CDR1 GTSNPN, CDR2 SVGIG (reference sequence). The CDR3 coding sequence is TGTGCCTGGAGCCGGGGGGTTGGGGCCAACGTCCTGACTTTC. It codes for CAWSRGVGANVLTF.

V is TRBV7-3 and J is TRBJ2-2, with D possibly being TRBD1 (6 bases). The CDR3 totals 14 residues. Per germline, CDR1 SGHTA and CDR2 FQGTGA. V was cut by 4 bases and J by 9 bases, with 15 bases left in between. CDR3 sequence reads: CASSSSGQTRELFF. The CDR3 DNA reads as TGTGCCAGCAGCTCCAGCGGACAGACGAGGGAGCTGTTTTTT.

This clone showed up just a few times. CDR3 protein: CASSQKSPSRRANYGYTF. The CDR3 DNA reads TGTGCCAGCAGCCAAAAATCCCCGAGCAGGCGAGCTAACTATGGCTACACCTTC. The chain employs TRBV14 and TRBJ1-2; D remains unclear. V was pared by 2 bases and J by 0 bases, with 19 bases between. This CDR3 has 18 amino acids. Looked up from germline, CDR1 is SGHDN and CDR2 is FVKESK.

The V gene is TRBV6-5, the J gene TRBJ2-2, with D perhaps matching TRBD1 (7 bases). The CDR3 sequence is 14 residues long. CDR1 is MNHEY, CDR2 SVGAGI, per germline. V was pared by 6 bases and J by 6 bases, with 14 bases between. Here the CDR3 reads CASRLQGTAGELFF. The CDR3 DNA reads TGTGCCAGCAGGCTACAGGGGACTGCCGGGGAGCTGTTTTTT.

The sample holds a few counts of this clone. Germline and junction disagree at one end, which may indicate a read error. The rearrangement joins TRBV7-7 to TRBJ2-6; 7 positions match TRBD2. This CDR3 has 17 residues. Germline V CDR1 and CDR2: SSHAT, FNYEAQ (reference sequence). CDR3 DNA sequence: TGTGCTAGCAGCCCCCGGGGGGTTAGCTCTGGGGCCAACGTCCTGACTTTC. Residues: CASSPRGVSSGANVLTF.

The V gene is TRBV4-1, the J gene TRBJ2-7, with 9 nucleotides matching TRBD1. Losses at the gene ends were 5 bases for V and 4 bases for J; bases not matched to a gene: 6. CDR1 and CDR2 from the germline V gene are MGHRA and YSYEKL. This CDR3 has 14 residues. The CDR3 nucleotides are TGCGCCAGCAGCGGGGGACAGGGCCCATACGAGCAGTACTTC. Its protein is CASSGGQGPYEQYF.